The table lists the clone carrying this T cell receptor (beta chain) with a few counts. Germline V gene lookup returns CDR1 DFQATT and CDR2 SNEGSKA (reference sequence). The CDR3 runs 16 residues. V shed 5 bases and J 1 base; nucleotides not matched to a gene: 11. Each CDR3 protein gets one entry after TCRdb re-called the RT-PCR reads with MiXCR. This table holds more than 600,000 distinct CDR3 sequences, around 14% found once. The chain joins TRBV20-1 to TRBJ1-5; the match to TRBD1 covers 7 bases. Source material: memory CD4+ T cells from blood. The sequence derives from a female donor in good health, serving as a healthy control. The CDR3 DNA sequence: TGCAGTGCTCTAACCCCTTTGACAGGGAGCAATCAGCCCCAGCATTTT. As protein: CSALTPLTGSNQPQHF.